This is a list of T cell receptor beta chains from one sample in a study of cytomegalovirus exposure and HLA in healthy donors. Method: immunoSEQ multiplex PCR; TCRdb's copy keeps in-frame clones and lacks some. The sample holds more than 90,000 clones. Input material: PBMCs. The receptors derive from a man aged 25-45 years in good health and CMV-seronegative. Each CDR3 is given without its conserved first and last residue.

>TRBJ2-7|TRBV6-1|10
ASDQGLYEQY
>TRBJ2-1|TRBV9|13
ASSVAGGTNNEQF
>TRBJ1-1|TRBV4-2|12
ASSRSTGDTEAF
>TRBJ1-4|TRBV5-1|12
ASSQGAQGEKLF
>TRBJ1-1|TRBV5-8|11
ASSLAENTEAF
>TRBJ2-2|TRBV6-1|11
ASSPIRQGKLF
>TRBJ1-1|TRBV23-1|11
ASSPKVQGSAF
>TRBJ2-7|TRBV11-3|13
ASSPSARGLNEQY
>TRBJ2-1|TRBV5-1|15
ASRGGGAGWSYNEQF
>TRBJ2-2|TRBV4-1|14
ASSRPGGGVVGELF
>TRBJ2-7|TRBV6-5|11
ASSRYLGGEQY
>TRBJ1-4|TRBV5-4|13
ASSLLGSGQEELF
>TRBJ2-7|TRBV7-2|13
ASSLDGQAFYEQY
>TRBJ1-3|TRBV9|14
ASSVLGVSSGNTIY
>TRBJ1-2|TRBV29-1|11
SVPRQGFYGYT
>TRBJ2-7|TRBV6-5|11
ASSLIQRRGQY
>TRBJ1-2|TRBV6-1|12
ASSEDAGDYGYT
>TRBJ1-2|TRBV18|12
ASSPQGPLTGYT
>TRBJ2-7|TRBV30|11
AWSPSGAYEQY
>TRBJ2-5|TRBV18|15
ASSRRTSGGYQETQY
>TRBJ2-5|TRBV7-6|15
ASSLATGLRRQETQY
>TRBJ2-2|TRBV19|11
ASIKRNTGKLF
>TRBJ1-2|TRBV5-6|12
ASSLGTDPYGYT
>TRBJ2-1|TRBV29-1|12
SGGRNFPYNEQF
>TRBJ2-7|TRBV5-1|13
ASSFTGGYPDEQY
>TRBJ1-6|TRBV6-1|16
ASSELGQGQGFGSPLH
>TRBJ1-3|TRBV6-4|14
ASSAGAGNVGNTIY
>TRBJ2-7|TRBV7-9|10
ASMGQDYEQY
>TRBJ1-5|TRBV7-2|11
ASSSSQGQPQH
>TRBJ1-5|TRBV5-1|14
ASSLAGQGRGQPQH
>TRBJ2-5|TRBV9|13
ASSVGPGGPETQY
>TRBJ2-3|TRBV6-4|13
ASSDLEGGAGTQY
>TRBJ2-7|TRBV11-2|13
ASSSLRGPSYEQY
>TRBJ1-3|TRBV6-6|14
ASSHYRGGPGNTIY
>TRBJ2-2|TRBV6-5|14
ASSYSRRTNTGELF
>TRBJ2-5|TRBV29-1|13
SGGGPDEPKETQY
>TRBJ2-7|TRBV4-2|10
ASSQDREVVY
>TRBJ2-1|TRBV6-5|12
ASSPDNSYNEQF
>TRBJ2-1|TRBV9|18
ASSAPGQGLAGGHFQEQF
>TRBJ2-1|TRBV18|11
ASSPGPHNEQF
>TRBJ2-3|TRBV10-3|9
AISDADTQY
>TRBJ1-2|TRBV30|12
AWRGTGIHYGYT
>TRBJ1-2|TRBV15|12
ATSILTGIAGYT
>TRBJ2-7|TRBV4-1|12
ASSHTSGIYEQY
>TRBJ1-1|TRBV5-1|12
ASSLQGLGTEAF
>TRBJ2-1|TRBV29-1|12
SVISGGKVNEQF
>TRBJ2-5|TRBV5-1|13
ASSWLPGIQETQY
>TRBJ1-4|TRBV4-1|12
ASSPTGFGGGLF
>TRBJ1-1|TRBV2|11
ASSAQGNTEAF
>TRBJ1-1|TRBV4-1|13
ASSLQGTLNTEAF
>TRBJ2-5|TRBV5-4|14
ASSPTGGDLQETQY
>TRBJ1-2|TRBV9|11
ASSVQGPYGYT
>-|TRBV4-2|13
ASSQGAGLSYEQY
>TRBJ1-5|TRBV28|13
ASSLYVGSNQPQH
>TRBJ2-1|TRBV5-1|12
ASSLMGADNEQF
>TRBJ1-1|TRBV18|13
ASSPKVGVNTEAF
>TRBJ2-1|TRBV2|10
ASRDRYNEQF
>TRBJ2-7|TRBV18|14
ASSPPLPGGSYEQY
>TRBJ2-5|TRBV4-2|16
ASSQEGTSGSGRETQY
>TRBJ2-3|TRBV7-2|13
ASSLIKAIADTQY